Listed below are T cell receptor beta chains from one sample, sequenced in a study of blood T cell repertoires in COVID-19. Profiled with immunoSEQ multiplex PCR; TCRdb holds only in-frame clones, not every one. The sample yields roughly 260,000 clones, around nine tenths seen once. Input material: PBMCs or T cells enriched from blood (not recorded which). The origin of the receptors is a woman aged 18-35 years who had recovered from COVID-19. CDR3s include the opening cysteine and the closing phenylalanine or tryptophan. The order of the fields is J gene, V gene, clone size, D gene, CDR3 protein, CDR3 DNA. The D gene is left open where the match is weak. Rows give clone size only sometimes, using once, few, many, or a class for an expanded clone.

TRBJ2-1 TRBV4-3 . TRBD2 CASSQTLAGGYNEQFF TGCGCCAGCAGCCAAACACTAGCGGGGGGCTACAATGAGCAGTTCTTC
TRBJ1-3 TRBV11-2 . . CASSLDGGSGNTIYF TGTGCCAGCAGCTTAGACGGGGGCTCTGGAAACACCATATATTTT
TRBJ2-1 TRBV11-2 . . CASSFGRNEQFF TGTGCCAGCAGCTTTGGGAGGAATGAGCAGTTCTTC
TRBJ1-4 TRBV5-1 . TRBD1 CARGTGKGSDEKLFF TGCGCCAGAGGGACAGGGAAAGGGTCGGATGAAAAACTGTTTTTT
TRBJ2-2 TRBV5-4 . TRBD2 CASKLAGGRTGELFF TGTGCCAGCAAGCTAGCGGGGGGGCGAACCGGGGAGCTGTTTTTT
TRBJ2-6 TRBV6-6 . . CASSPHLGQTSGANVLTF TGTGCCAGCAGTCCCCACCTAGGACAGACTTCAGGGGCCAACGTCCTGACTTTC
TRBJ2-2 TRBV12-3/TRBV12-4 once . CASSFYSTGELFF TGTGCCAGCAGTTTTTATAGTACCGGGGAGCTGTTTTTT
TRBJ1-1 TRBV5-3 few . CARSPPGAFF TGTGCCAGAAGCCCCCCGGGAGCTTTCTTT
TRBJ2-1 TRBV19 . TRBD2 CASSMGRADVQFF TGTGCCAGTAGTATGGGGAGGGCCGACGTGCAGTTCTTC
TRBJ2-3 TRBV9 . TRBD2 CASSPQGLAGFTDTQYF TGTGCCAGCAGCCCCCAAGGACTAGCGGGTTTCACAGATACGCAGTATTTT
TRBJ2-7 TRBV6-2/TRBV6-3 . . CASSYAGEQYF TGTGCCAGCAGTTACGCGGGGGAGCAGTACTTC
TRBJ2-1 TRBV10-2 . TRBD2 CASNSGRPYNEQFF TGCGCCAGCAATAGCGGGAGACCCTACAATGAGCAGTTCTTC
TRBJ2-7 TRBV30 few TRBD2 CARAGEISYEQYF TGTGCCCGGGCGGGGGAGATCTCCTACGAGCAGTACTTC
TRBJ1-1 TRBV29-1 . . CSVVNVEGGNTEAFF TGCAGCGTCGTAAATGTCGAAGGGGGGAACACTGAAGCTTTCTTT
TRBJ1-5 TRBV7-9 . . CASSPGQTPQPQHF TGTGCCAGCAGCCCCGGACAGACGCCACAGCCCCAGCATTTT
TRBJ2-1 TRBV5-5 . . CASTSSGESYNEQFF TGTGCCAGCACATCCTCGGGAGAGTCCTACAATGAGCAGTTCTTC
TRBJ1-2 TRBV29-1 . . CSVEDGSTYGYTF TGCAGCGTTGAAGATGGTAGCACATATGGCTACACCTTC
TRBJ1-5 TRBV24-1 many TRBD1 CATSDLTGGNQPQHF TGTGCCACCAGTGATTTGACAGGGGGCAATCAGCCCCAGCATTTT
TRBJ2-7 TRBV4-3 . . CASSQDLSGAAAYEQYF TGCGCCAGCAGCCAAGATCTCTCTGGGGCAGCTGCCTACGAGCAGTACTTC
TRBJ2-2 TRBV27 . . CASSTTSNTGELFF TGTGCCAGCAGCACTACAAGTAACACCGGGGAGCTGTTTTTT
TRBJ2-3 TRBV3-1/TRBV3-2 . TRBD2 CASSQDQGRTSDSRDTQYF TGTGCCAGCAGCCAAGATCAGGGACGGACTAGCGACTCCCGAGATACGCAGTATTTT
TRBJ2-2 TRBV6-6 . . CASSYSGNTGELFF TGTGCCAGCAGTTATTCGGGGAACACCGGGGAGCTGTTTTTT
TRBJ2-5 TRBV13 . . CASSSRRGAQETQYF TGTGCCAGCAGCTCCCGACGGGGAGCCCAAGAGACCCAGTACTTC
TRBJ1-2 TRBV27 . TRBD1 CASRTAGGKGGYTF TGTGCCAGCAGGACGGCAGGGGGTAAGGGTGGCTACACCTTC
TRBJ2-1 TRBV28 once . CASSAALGGDEQFF TGTGCCAGTAGTGCGGCCTTGGGAGGCGATGAGCAGTTCTTC
TRBJ1-3 TRBV5-1 . . CASSRHPGNTIYF TGCGCCAGCAGTCGACACCCCGGAAACACCATATATTTT
TRBJ2-2 TRBV27 . TRBD2 CASSSGDSGGATGELFF TGTGCCAGCAGTTCGGGGGATAGCGGGGGGGCGACCGGGGAGCTGTTTTTT
TRBJ2-3 TRBV5-1 . . CASSLGGRPSTDTQYF TGCGCCAGCAGCTTAGGGGGACGGCCGAGCACAGATACGCAGTATTTT
TRBJ2-2 TRBV11-3 . TRBD1 CASSYRGTGELFF TGTGCCAGCAGCTACAGGGGCACCGGGGAGCTGTTTTTT